This T cell receptor beta chain was sequenced in a study of sequential checkpoint blockade in melanoma. Treatment of the sample: randomized to nivolumab then ipilimumab (arm A) or the reverse (arm B). This CDR3 has 16 amino acids. J gave up 2 bases and V 5 bases, and 9 bases lay outside the gene matches. Germline loops: CDR1 SGHDT, CDR2 YYEEEE. The data were produced by immunoSEQ multiplex PCR, yet TCRdb's version contains in-frame clones alone and is incomplete. The table records about 32,000 clones, approximately 82% of them present only once. The source is a human donor with melanoma. The sample here was CD8+ T cells sorted from blood (inferred from file names), taken from a patient given nivolumab and ipilimumab in sequence. The chain combines TRBV5-6 with TRBJ2-3; 9 bases are shared with TRBD2. CDR3 DNA sequence: TGTGCCAGCAGTGATCCGACTAGCGGCGCCACAGATACGCAGTATTTT. It yields the protein CASSDPTSGATDTQYF.